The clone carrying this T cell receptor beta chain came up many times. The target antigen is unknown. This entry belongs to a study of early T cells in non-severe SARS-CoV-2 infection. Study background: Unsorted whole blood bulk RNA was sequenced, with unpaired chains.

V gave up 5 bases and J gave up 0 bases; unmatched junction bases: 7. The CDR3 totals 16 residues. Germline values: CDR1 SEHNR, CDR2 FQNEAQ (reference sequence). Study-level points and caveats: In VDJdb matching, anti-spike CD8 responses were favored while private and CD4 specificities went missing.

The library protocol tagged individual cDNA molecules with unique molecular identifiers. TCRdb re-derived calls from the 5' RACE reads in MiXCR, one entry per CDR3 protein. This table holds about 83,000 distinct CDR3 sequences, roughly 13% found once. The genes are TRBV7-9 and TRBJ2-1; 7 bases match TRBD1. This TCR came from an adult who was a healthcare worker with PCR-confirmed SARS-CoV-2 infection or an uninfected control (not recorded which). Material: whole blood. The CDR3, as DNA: TGTGCCAGCAGCGGCCGCTCAGGGGGCTCCTACAATGAGCAGTTCTTC. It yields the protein CASSGRSGGSYNEQFF.